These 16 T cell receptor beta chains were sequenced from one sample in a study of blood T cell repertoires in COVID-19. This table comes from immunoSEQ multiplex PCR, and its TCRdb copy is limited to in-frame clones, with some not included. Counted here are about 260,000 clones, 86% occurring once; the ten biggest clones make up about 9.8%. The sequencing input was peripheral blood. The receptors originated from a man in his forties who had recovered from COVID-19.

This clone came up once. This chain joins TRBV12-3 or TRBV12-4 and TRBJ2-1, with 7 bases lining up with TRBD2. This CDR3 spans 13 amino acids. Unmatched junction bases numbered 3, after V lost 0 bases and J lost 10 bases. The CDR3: CASSLAPAGEQFF. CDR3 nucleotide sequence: TGTGCCAGCAGTTTAGCGCCAGCGGGAGAGCAGTTCTTC.

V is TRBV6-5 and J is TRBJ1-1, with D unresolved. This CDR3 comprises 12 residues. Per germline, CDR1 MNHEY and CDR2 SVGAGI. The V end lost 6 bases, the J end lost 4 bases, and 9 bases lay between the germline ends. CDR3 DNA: TGTGCCAGCAGCCGCGGTGTCACTGAAGCTTTCTTT. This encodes CASSRGVTEAFF.

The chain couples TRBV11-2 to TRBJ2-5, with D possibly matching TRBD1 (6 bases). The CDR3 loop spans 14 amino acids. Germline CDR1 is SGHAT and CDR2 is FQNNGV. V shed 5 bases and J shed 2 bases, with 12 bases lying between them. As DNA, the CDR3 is TGTGCCAGCAGCCCCCTAGGGGGACAAGAGACCCAGTACTTC. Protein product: CASSPLGGQETQYF.

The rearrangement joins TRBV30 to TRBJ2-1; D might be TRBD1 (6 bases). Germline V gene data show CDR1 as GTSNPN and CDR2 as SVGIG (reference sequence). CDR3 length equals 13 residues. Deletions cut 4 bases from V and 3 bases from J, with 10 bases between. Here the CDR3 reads CAWTRGFYNEQFF. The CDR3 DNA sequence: TGTGCCTGGACTAGGGGGTTCTACAATGAGCAGTTCTTC.

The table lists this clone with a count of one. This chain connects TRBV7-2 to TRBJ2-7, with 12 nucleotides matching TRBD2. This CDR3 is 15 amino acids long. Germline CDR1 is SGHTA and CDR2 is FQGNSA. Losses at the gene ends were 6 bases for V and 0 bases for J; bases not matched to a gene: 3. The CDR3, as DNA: TGTGCCAGCAGACCACTAGCGGGAGGCTCCTACGAGCAGTACTTC. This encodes CASRPLAGGSYEQYF. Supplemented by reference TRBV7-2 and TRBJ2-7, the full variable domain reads GAGVSQSPSNKVTEKGKDVELRCDPISGHTALYWYRQSLGQGLEFLIYFQGNSAPDKSGLPSDRFSAERTGGSVSTLTIQRTQQEDSAVYLCASRPLAGGSYEQYFGPGTRLTVT.

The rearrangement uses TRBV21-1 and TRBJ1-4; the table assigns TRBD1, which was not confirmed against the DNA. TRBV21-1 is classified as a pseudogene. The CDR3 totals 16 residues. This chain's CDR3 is CASSTYNGAGSEKLFF. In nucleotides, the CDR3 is TGTGCCAGCAGCACCTATAATGGGGCAGGGTCAGAGAAACTGTTTTTT.

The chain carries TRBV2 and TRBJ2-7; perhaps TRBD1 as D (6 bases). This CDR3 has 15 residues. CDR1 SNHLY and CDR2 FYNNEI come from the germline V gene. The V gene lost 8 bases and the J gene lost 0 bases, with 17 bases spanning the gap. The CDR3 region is CASGTRDHLSYEQYF. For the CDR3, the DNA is TGTGCCAGCGGGACACGGGACCATCTCTCCTACGAGCAGTACTTC. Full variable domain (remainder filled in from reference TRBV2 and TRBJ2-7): EPEVTQTPSHQVTQMGQEVILRCVPISNHLYFYWYRQILGQKVEFLVSFYNNEISEKSEIFDDQFSVERPDGSNFTLKIRSTKLEDSAMYFCASGTRDHLSYEQYFGPGTRLTVT.

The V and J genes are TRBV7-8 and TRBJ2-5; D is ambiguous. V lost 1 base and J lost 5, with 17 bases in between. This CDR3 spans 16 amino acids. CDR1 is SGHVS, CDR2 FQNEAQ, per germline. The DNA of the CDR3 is TGTGCCAGCAGCTTAGACAATCGTGTTGGTTTGGAGACCCAGTACTTC. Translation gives CASSLDNRVGLETQYF.

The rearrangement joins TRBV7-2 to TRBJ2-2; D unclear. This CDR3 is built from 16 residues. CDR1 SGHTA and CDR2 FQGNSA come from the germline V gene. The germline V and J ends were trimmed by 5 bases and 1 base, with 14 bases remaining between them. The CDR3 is CASSHRLYENTGELFF. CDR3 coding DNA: TGTGCCAGCAGCCATCGACTGTATGAGAACACCGGGGAGCTGTTTTTT.

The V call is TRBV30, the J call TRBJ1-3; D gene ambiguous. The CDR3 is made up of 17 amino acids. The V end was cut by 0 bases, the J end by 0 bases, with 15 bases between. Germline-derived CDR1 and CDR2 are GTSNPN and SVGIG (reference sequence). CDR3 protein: CAWSVRTRQPSGNTIYF. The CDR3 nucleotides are TGTGCCTGGAGTGTACGGACTCGGCAGCCCTCTGGAAACACCATATATTTT.

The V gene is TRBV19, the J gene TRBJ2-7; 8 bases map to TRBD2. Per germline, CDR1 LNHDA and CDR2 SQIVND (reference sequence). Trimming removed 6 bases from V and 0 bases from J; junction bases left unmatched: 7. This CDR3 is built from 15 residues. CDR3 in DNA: TGTGCCAGTAGGGACACTAGCGGAGTCTCCTACGAGCAGTACTTC. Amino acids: CASRDTSGVSYEQYF.

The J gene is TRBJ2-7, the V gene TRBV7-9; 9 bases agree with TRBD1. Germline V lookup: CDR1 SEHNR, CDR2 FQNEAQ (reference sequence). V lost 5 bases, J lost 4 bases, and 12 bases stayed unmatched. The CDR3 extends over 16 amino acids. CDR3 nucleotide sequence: TGTGCCAGCAGCCCTCGAACCGGGACAGGGATGTACGAGCAGTACTTC. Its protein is CASSPRTGTGMYEQYF.

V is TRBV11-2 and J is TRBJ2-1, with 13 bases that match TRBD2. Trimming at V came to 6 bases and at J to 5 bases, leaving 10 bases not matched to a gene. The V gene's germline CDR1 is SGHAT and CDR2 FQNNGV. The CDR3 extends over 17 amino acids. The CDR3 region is CASRHGLAGVGDNEQFF. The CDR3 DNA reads TGTGCCAGCAGACACGGACTAGCGGGAGTCGGGGACAATGAGCAGTTCTTC. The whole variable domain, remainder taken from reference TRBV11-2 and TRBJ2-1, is EAGVAQSPRYKIIEKRQSVAFWCNPISGHATLYWYQQILGQGPKLLIQFQNNGVVDDSQLPKDRFSAERLKGVDSTLKIQPAKLEDSAVYLCASRHGLAGVGDNEQFFGPGTRLTVL.

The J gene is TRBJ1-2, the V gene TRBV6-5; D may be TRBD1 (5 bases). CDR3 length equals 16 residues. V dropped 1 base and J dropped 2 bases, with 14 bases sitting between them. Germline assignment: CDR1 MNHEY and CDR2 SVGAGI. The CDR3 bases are TGTGCCAGCAGTTACTATGGGGCTGTGGGAAACTATGGCTACACCTTC. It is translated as CASSYYGAVGNYGYTF.

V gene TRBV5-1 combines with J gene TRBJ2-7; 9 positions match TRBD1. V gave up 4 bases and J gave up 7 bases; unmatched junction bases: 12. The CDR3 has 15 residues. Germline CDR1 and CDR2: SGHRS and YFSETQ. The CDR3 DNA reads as TGCGCCAGCAGCCTACGGACAGGGGAACTGGGGGAGCAGTACTTC. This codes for CASSLRTGELGEQYF.

CDR3 loop: CASKTRQSHEQFF. DNA of the CDR3: TGTGCCAGTAAAACCCGACAGAGCCATGAGCAGTTCTTC. The chain links TRBV19 to TRBJ2-1, with a tentative D call TRBD1 (5 bases). This CDR3 has 13 residues. Deletions cut 7 bases from V and 8 bases from J, with 15 bases between. The germline V gene has CDR1 LNHDA and CDR2 SQIVND (reference sequence).